The following is a TCR beta chain sequence with its context. Its antigen remains unidentified. Specified time point: persistent/refractory GD, antithyroid drugs over 5 years with positive TRAb. Scientists built the TCR library using RNA that was extracted from PBMCs. The data were taken from a study of regulatory T cells in long-lasting Graves disease. Study-wide context: Positive TSH receptor antibodies alongside over 5 years of antithyroid drugs were what marked Graves' disease as persistent.

Findings and limits, study-wide: Among samples with persistent disease, TRBV28, TRBJ1-2 and TRBJ2-5 were favored. TCR diversity in persistent Graves' patients was below that of newly diagnosed ones.

The authors built TCR beta libraries using iRepertoire HTBI primers and Arm-PCR of CDR3 regions. Authors' analysis steps: Segment identification across samples yielded 50 to 80 TRBV and roughly 15 TRBJ segments. MiXCR, applied by TCRdb to the multiplex PCR reads, yields one record per CDR3 protein. The V and J calls were not made by the authors but by TCRdb's processing. The data hold hundreds of thousands of distinct CDR3 sequences, with 20% to 25% observed a single time. Germline-derived CDR1 and CDR2 are DFQATT and SNEGSKA (reference sequence). J lost 2 bases, V lost 0 bases, and 3 bases had no gene match. This CDR3 is 14 amino acids long.

This specimen was peripheral blood mononuclear cells (PBMCs), taken when the disease was refractory, from a patient treated with antithyroid drugs. The TCR comes from a female donor with Graves disease. The V and J genes are TRBV20-1 and TRBJ1-1; 7 positions match TRBD1. The CDR3 here is CSARDRQGNTEAFF. In DNA, the CDR3 is TGCAGTGCTAGAGACCGACAGGGAAACACTGAAGCTTTCTTT.